Following are 10 T cell receptor beta chains from one sample sequenced in a study of blood T cell repertoires in COVID-19 (dated by TCRdb to the early 2020s). The method was the immunoSEQ multiplex PCR assay. In its TCRdb copy, this immuneACCESS table keeps in-frame sequences only and misses some clones. Where compared with another copy, unresolved V genes explain less than half of these, and the others have no known cause. This sample lists approximately 47,000 clones; about 84% were detected once. The ten largest clones represent under 7% of the sample. Input material: peripheral blood. The source is a woman in her sixties with acute or convalescent COVID-19.

This chain links TRBV5-1 with TRBJ1-6; D gene ambiguous. The CDR3 spans 16 residues. In germline, CDR1 is SGHRS, CDR2 YFSETQ. The V and J ends lost 0 bases and 0 bases respectively, with 7 bases between them. This CDR3 is CASSLDGVSYNSPLHF. The CDR3 nucleotides are TGCGCCAGCAGCTTGGACGGGGTCTCCTATAATTCACCCCTCCACTTT.

The rearrangement links TRBV5-1 to TRBJ2-5; possible D gene TRBD2, 6 bases. CDR3 size: 16 residues. Germline CDR1 reads SGHRS; CDR2 reads YFSETQ. Trimming stripped 1 base from V and 5 bases from J, with 18 bases between. The CDR3 bases are TGCGCCAGCAGCTTGACGGGAGCCACAACCAGGGAGACCCAGTACTTC. This translates into CASSLTGATTRETQYF.

The rearrangement uses TRBV5-1 and TRBJ2-7; D is ambiguous. Germline CDR1 is SGHRS and CDR2 is YFSETQ. This CDR3 has 13 amino acids. Trimming took off 4 bases at V and 2 bases at J, with 10 bases between the two ends. The DNA for the CDR3 is TGCGCCAGCAGCCCTACTGCGACCTACGAGCAGTACTTC. Amino acids: CASSPTATYEQYF.

The chain employs TRBV2 and TRBJ2-7; no reliable D call. The V and J ends lost 2 bases and 2 bases respectively, with 19 bases between them. CDR3 length equals 17 residues. The germline CDR1 and CDR2 sequences are SNHLY and FYNNEI. The CDR3 DNA is TGTGCCAGCAGTGAATATCACTGGCAGTACAGTGCCTACGAGCAGTACTTC. It encodes CASSEYHWQYSAYEQYF.

The V call is TRBV5-8, the J call TRBJ1-5; D perhaps matches TRBD1 (5 bases). This CDR3 contains 15 residues. V dropped 4 bases and J dropped 2 bases, with 13 bases sitting between them. Per germline, CDR1 SGHTS and CDR2 YDEGEE. CDR3 nucleotide sequence: TGTGCCAGCAGCCCGGGCAGGGTTCGCAATCAGCCCCAGCATTTT. Its translation is CASSPGRVRNQPQHF.

The rearrangement uses TRBV7-9 and TRBJ1-1; no definite D call. Trimming pared 0 bases from V and 6 bases from J, leaving 8 bases between. Germline CDR1 and CDR2: SEHNR and FQNEAQ (reference sequence). CDR3 length: 13 amino acids. CDR3 sequence: CASSLAHGAEAFF. CDR3 DNA: TGTGCCAGCAGCTTAGCGCACGGAGCTGAAGCTTTCTTT. Full variable domain (remainder filled in from reference TRBV7-9 and TRBJ1-1): DTGVSQNPRHKITKRGQNVTFRCDPISEHNRLYWYRQTLGQGPEFLTYFQNEAQLEKSRLLSDRFSAERPKGSFSTLEIQRTEQGDSAMYLCASSLAHGAEAFFGQGTRLTVV.

The gene calls are TRBV11-2 and TRBJ1-3; 7 bases are a match to TRBD1. V dropped 8 bases and J dropped 1; count of bases not matched to a gene: 8. This CDR3 comprises 15 residues. Germline V gene sequence: CDR1 SGHAT, CDR2 FQNNGV. CDR3 in amino acids: CASGHYRGSGNTIYF. In nucleotides, the CDR3 is TGTGCCAGCGGTCACTACAGGGGTTCTGGAAACACCATATATTTT.

This sequence joins TRBV27 and TRBJ2-1; 11 bases line up with TRBD2. The length of the CDR3 is 16 residues. Unmatched junction bases numbered 10, after V lost 3 bases and J lost 9 bases. Germline CDR1 is MNHEY and CDR2 is SMNVEV (reference sequence). CDR3 sequence (DNA): TGTGCCAGCAGTTTCCGACTAGCGGGAATCTCTGGTGAGCAGTTCTTC. It specifies CASSFRLAGISGEQFF.

This chain links TRBV12-3 or TRBV12-4 with TRBJ2-5; D remains unclear. CDR3 size: 13 residues. V was cut by 3 bases and J by 2 bases, with 7 bases left in between. CDR3 protein: CASSLPGQETQYF. In DNA form, the CDR3 reads TGTGCCAGCAGTTTGCCAGGTCAAGAGACCCAGTACTTC.

The V gene is TRBV3-1 (or the pseudogene TRBV3-2), the J gene TRBJ1-5; D is undetermined. The V gene's germline CDR1 is LGHDT and CDR2 YNNKEL (reference sequence). V dropped 1 base and J dropped 4 bases, with 8 bases sitting between them. This CDR3 comprises 14 residues. This CDR3 is CASSQGGGNQPQHF. CDR3 DNA sequence: TGTGCCAGCAGCCAAGGGGGAGGTAATCAGCCCCAGCATTTT.